Listed below are T cell receptor beta chains from one sample, sequenced in a study of blood T cell repertoires in COVID-19. Sequencing was performed with immunoSEQ multiplex PCR; in TCRdb, only in-frame clones are kept and a portion is missing. The sample lists roughly 700,000 clones; approximately 90% were seen once. Sequenced sample: peripheral blood. The receptors come from a young woman with acute or convalescent COVID-19. Each CDR3 is given with its conserved first and last residue. D genes are given only for firm matches. Size values are once, few and many counts, or a class for expanded clones, and some rows have none.

TRBV7-2	NA	NA	TRBJ1-1	TGTGCCAGCAGCTTAGAACGGGAGGGGACTGAAGCTTTCTTT	CASSLEREGTEAFF
TRBV2	NA	NA	TRBJ1-4	TGTGCCAGCAGTGAAGCGATAAGGGAGGAAAAACTGTTTTTT	CASSEAIREEKLFF
TRBV5-1	NA	once	TRBJ2-5	TGCGCCAGCCAAACCCGGGGAGAAGAGACCCAGTACTTC	CASQTRGEETQYF
TRBV12-5	TRBD2	once	TRBJ2-3	TGTGCTAGTGGTTTCCACTTAGCAGCGGGGCACACAGATACGCAGTATTTT	CASGFHLAAGHTDTQYF
TRBV6-5	NA	NA	TRBJ2-7	TGTGCCAGCAGTCTCCGGGACTCCTACGAGCAGTACTTC	CASSLRDSYEQYF
TRBV27	NA	NA	TRBJ1-5	TGTGTCAAAAAGGGGGTCTGGGGACAGCCCCAGCATTTT	CVKKGVWGQPQHF
TRBV4-1	NA	NA	TRBJ1-5	TGCGCCAGCAGCCAAGATCTGACATGGGCATCGGGCAATCAGCCCCAGCATTTT	CASSQDLTWASGNQPQHF
TRBV28	TRBD1	NA	TRBJ1-5	TGTGCCAGCAGTTCACGACAGGGCGGAATAGTGAATCAGCCCCAGCATTTT	CASSSRQGGIVNQPQHF
TRBV10-2	TRBD1	NA	TRBJ2-7	TGCGCCAGCAGGCGCGACAGGGTCCCCTACGAGCAGTACTTC	CASRRDRVPYEQYF
TRBV5-1	TRBD1	once	TRBJ2-3	TGCGCCAGCAGCAGGACAGGGGGCGAGGATACGCAGTATTTT	CASSRTGGEDTQYF
TRBV3-1/TRBV3-2	NA	NA	TRBJ1-1	TGTGCCAGCAGCCAAGATTTATCTCGGGATGAAGCTTTCTTT	CASSQDLSRDEAFF
TRBV18	NA	NA	TRBJ2-7	TGTGCCAGCTCACCGGACAGCTACGAGCAGTACTTC	CASSPDSYEQYF
TRBV9	NA	NA	TRBJ1-1	TGTGCCAGCAGCCCTCAACAGGTACCGAACACTGAAGCTTTCTTT	CASSPQQVPNTEAFF
TRBV7-2	TRBD1	NA	TRBJ2-7	TGTGCCAGCGGCGACAGGGCCCGATCATCCTACGAGCAGTACTTC	CASGDRARSSYEQYF
TRBV4-3	TRBD1	NA	TRBJ1-2	TGCGCCAGCAGCCGGCCCAAAGACAGGGGGAGCCCCTATGGCTACACCTTC	CASSRPKDRGSPYGYTF
TRBV3-1/TRBV3-2	NA	NA	TRBJ1-6	TGTGCCAGCAGCCCCAGAGGAGGTCAAGGATCACCCCTCCACTTT	CASSPRGGQGSPLHF
TRBV9	NA	NA	TRBJ2-2	TGTGCCAGCAGCGAGAGCGGAGCCGGGGAGCTGTTTTTT	CASSESGAGELFF
TRBV11-3	NA	NA	TRBJ2-3	TGTGCCAGCAGCTTAGGGTACGGGGGTGAGGATACGCAGTATTTT	CASSLGYGGEDTQYF
TRBV7-9	NA	NA	TRBJ1-1	TGTGCCAGCAGCTTGGTCATCGGGTGGAGACAGCAACACACTGAAGCTTTCTTT	CASSLVIGWRQQHTEAFF
TRBV24-1	NA	NA	TRBJ1-2	TGTGCCACCAGTGACCACCGGCAGGCCAACTATGGCTACACCTTC	CATSDHRQANYGYTF
TRBV4-1	NA	NA	TRBJ2-3	TGCGCCAGCGGACAGACAGTCATCACAGATACGCAGTATTTT	CASGQTVITDTQYF
TRBV7-6	TRBD1	NA	TRBJ1-6	TGTGCCAGCAGTCCTGACAGGGGTTCACCCCTCCACTTT	CASSPDRGSPLHF
TRBV9	NA	NA	TRBJ1-5	TGTGCCAGCAGCGTAGGGGAAGCGGTGGAGCCCCAGCATTTT	CASSVGEAVEPQHF
TRBV4-3	NA	NA	TRBJ2-3	TGCGCCAGCAGCCAATCCTGGGGCATAGATACGCAGTATTTT	CASSQSWGIDTQYF
TRBV10-3	NA	NA	TRBJ2-7	TGTGCCATCAGTGGTGAAGGGGTACGCCACGAGCAGTACTTC	CAISGEGVRHEQYF
TRBV7-2	NA	NA	TRBJ1-1	TGTGCCAGCAACTACACCCCCCATGCTTTCTTT	CASNYTPHAFF
TRBV5-6	NA	NA	TRBJ1-2	TGTGCCAGCAGCTTGCAGCCGGGGGGATATGGCTACACCTTC	CASSLQPGGYGYTF
TRBV5-1	NA	NA	TRBJ2-7	TGCGCCAGCAGCACCGATTCCGGGACTCCCGCCGAGCAGTACTTC	CASSTDSGTPAEQYF
TRBV5-5	NA	NA	TRBJ2-4	TGTGCCAGCTTCGACCCGGGACTCATAAACATTCAGTACTTC	CASFDPGLINIQYF
TRBV24-1	NA	once	TRBJ1-2	TGTGCCACCAGCGAAACCAGGGGTGGCTACACCTTC	CATSETRGGYTF
TRBV6-5	NA	NA	TRBJ2-7	TGTGCCAGCAGTTACCTCGGGAAATCCTACGAGCAGTACTTC	CASSYLGKSYEQYF
TRBV5-1	NA	NA	TRBJ1-2	TGCGCCAGCAGCTTGGATCCTCCGACTCAATGGAACTATGGCTACACCTTC	CASSLDPPTQWNYGYTF
TRBV11-2	NA	NA	TRBJ1-2	TGTGCCAGCAGCTTAAGAGGGGGACGTCAGAGGGCCTATGGCTACACCTTC	CASSLRGGRQRAYGYTF
TRBV10-3	NA	NA	TRBJ1-2	TGTGCCATCACCGATGGGAGACCCTATGGCTACACCTTC	CAITDGRPYGYTF
TRBV12-3/TRBV12-4	NA	NA	TRBJ2-3	TGTGCCAGCACAGAGAGGCGGGATACGCAGTATTTT	CASTERRDTQYF
TRBV14	TRBD1	NA	TRBJ2-1	TGTGCCAGCAGCCAAAAGGACAGGGGTTGGGCTGAGCAGTTCTTC	CASSQKDRGWAEQFF
TRBV6-2/TRBV6-3	NA	once	TRBJ1-1	TGTGCCAGCAGTTATTTCTCGGGGACTGAAGCTTTCTTT	CASSYFSGTEAFF
TRBV19	NA	NA	TRBJ2-7	TGTGCCAGCTCCAGACAGGGCCTAGCGGAGCAGTACTTC	CASSRQGLAEQYF
TRBV7-7	NA	NA	TRBJ1-1	TGTGCCAGCAGCAAGATCGGGGGAACTGAAGCTTTCTTT	CASSKIGGTEAFF
TRBV19	NA	few	TRBJ1-3	TGTGCCAGTAGCGAACTCGGACAGTACTCTGGAAACACCATATATTTT	CASSELGQYSGNTIYF
TRBV4-1	NA	few	TRBJ1-2	TGCGCCAGCAGCCAAGATGGGGGGGCGCGAATGGGCTACACCTTC	CASSQDGGARMGYTF
TRBV11-2	NA	NA	TRBJ1-2	TGTGCCAGCAGTTCAACAGGGAGTGGCTATGGCTACACCTTC	CASSSTGSGYGYTF
TRBV12-5	NA	NA	TRBJ1-5	TGTGCTAGTGGTAACGACAGTTACGGTTACAATCAGCCCCAGCATTTT	CASGNDSYGYNQPQHF
TRBV5-6	NA	NA	TRBJ1-3	TGTGCCAGCAGCTTGGACGCGATCTGGGCCGGAAACACCATATATTTT	CASSLDAIWAGNTIYF
TRBV5-1	TRBD1	few	TRBJ1-1	TGCGCCAGCAGCGAGGGACAGTTGAACACTGAAGCTTTCTTT	CASSEGQLNTEAFF
TRBV5-1	TRBD1	NA	TRBJ1-2	TGCGCCAGCAGCTTGGCCTTTTTAGGGGGCGGTGATGGCTACACCTTC	CASSLAFLGGGDGYTF
TRBV18	TRBD1	NA	TRBJ2-7	TGTGCCAGCTCCCGACAGGGCGGATACGAGCAGTACTTC	CASSRQGGYEQYF
TRBV5-4	TRBD1	NA	TRBJ2-4	TGTGCCAGCAGCCACGCGACAGGGGCCCTTGGCATTCAGTACTTC	CASSHATGALGIQYF
TRBV18	NA	NA	TRBJ1-4	TGTGCCAGCTCCCTTGGGGCTATTGAAAAACTGTTTTTT	CASSLGAIEKLFF
TRBV27	TRBD1	once	TRBJ1-2	TGTGCCAGCAGGGGGACAGGGTTTTTTTATGGCTACACCTTC	CASRGTGFFYGYTF
TRBV5-1	TRBD1	NA	TRBJ2-7	TGCGCCAGCAGCTTGAGCCGGACAGGGCCCTACGAGCAGTACTTC	CASSLSRTGPYEQYF
TRBV11-2	NA	NA	TRBJ1-1	TGTGCCAGCAGCTTGACGGGGGGGGCCCTTCGAACTGAAGCTTTCTTT	CASSLTGGALRTEAFF
TRBV19	TRBD1	NA	TRBJ1-4	TGTGCCAGTAGTATGTGGACAGGGGGAAATAATGAAAAACTGTTTTTT	CASSMWTGGNNEKLFF